The 27 T cell receptor beta chains presented below share a single source sample, sequenced in a study of blood T cell repertoires in COVID-19. Sequenced by immunoSEQ multiplex PCR; TCRdb stores in-frame clones only, minus some. The table has roughly 360,000 clones, roughly four fifths seen once; the top ten hold 5.1%. Sequences were obtained from PBMCs or T cells enriched from blood (not recorded which). The origin of the receptors is a woman between 45 and 65 years old who had recovered from COVID-19.

The genes are TRBV10-3 and TRBJ1-4; perhaps TRBD1 as D (5 bases). The germline gives CDR1 ENHRY, CDR2 SYGVKD. There are 15 residues in the CDR3. The ends were cut back, 2 bases at V and 0 bases at J, with 7 bases in the middle. The CDR3 protein is CAISERGTTNEKLFF. DNA of the CDR3: TGTGCCATCAGTGAGCGGGGGACAACTAATGAAAAACTGTTTTTT.

The chain joins TRBV19 to TRBJ1-6, with a weak D call TRBD1 (6 bases). Germline CDR1 is LNHDA and CDR2 is SQIVND (reference sequence). V gave up 0 bases and J gave up 7 bases, with 13 bases separating them. The length of the CDR3 is 16 residues. This chain's CDR3 is CASSIDTTGTNSPLHF. The CDR3 DNA reads as TGTGCCAGTAGTATAGATACCACAGGGACCAATTCACCCCTCCACTTT.

The genes are TRBV6-1 and TRBJ2-1, with D uncertain. CDR3 length: 16 residues. CDR1 MNHNS and CDR2 SASEGT come from the germline V gene. Trimming shortened V by 1 base and J by 7 bases, and 17 bases separated the two germline ends. CDR3 coding DNA: TGTGCCAGCAGTGAAGAATATCGTGAGCTCGGGAATGAGCAGTTCTTC. This translates into CASSEEYRELGNEQFF.

This clone has just a few counts. The rearrangement joins TRBV25-1 to TRBJ1-4; no clear D. CDR1 is MGHDK and CDR2 is SYGVNS in the germline V gene. Trimming removed 3 bases at V and 3 bases at J, with 8 bases between. This CDR3 region has 14 residues. The CDR3 DNA sequence: TGTGCCAGCAGTGAGGGCTCATCTAATGAAAAACTGTTTTTT. The encoded protein is CASSEGSSNEKLFF.

V gene TRBV3-1 (or the pseudogene TRBV3-2) combines with J gene TRBJ1-1; TRBD1 is a possible D gene (6 bases). The CDR3 spans 15 residues. Germline V gene lookup returns CDR1 LGHDT and CDR2 YNNKEL (reference sequence). V gave up 1 base and J gave up 3 bases, with 12 bases separating them. The CDR3 nucleotides read TGTGCCAGCAGCCAAGTGTGGGGGGGCCACACTGAAGCTTTCTTT. Encoded protein: CASSQVWGGHTEAFF.

The chain uses TRBV30 and TRBJ2-5; 8 bases line up with TRBD2. The germline V gene encodes CDR1 GTSNPN and CDR2 SVGIG (reference sequence). After removal of 2 bases from V and 1 base from J, the junction contained 18 bases not matched to a gene. The CDR3 covers 19 residues. CDR3 bases: TGTGCCTGGAGTTCGTCTGGGCGGGGGGTACTAACTTTCCAAGAGACCCAGTACTTC. Its protein is CAWSSSGRGVLTFQETQYF. Full variable domain (missing parts from reference TRBV30 and TRBJ2-5): SQTIHQWPATLVQPVGSPLSLECTVEGTSNPNLYWYRQAAGRGLQLLFYSVGIGQISSEVPQNLSASRPQDRQFILSSKKLLLSDSGFYLCAWSSSGRGVLTFQETQYFGPGTRLLVL.

The rearrangement links TRBV19 to TRBJ2-5; 9 bases align to TRBD1. After removal of 5 bases from V and 4 bases from J, the junction contained 2 bases not matched to a gene. The germline CDR1 and CDR2 sequences are LNHDA and SQIVND (reference sequence). The CDR3 sequence is 13 residues long. CDR3: CASSSDRGETQYF. The CDR3 DNA follows: TGTGCCAGTAGTTCGGACAGGGGAGAGACCCAGTACTTC.

The CDR3 bases are TGCAGTGCTAGTATTCTAGCGGGGGTCACAGATACGCAGTATTTT. Residues: CSASILAGVTDTQYF. This chain connects TRBV20-1 to TRBJ2-3, with TRBD2 identical over 10 bases. This CDR3 region has 15 residues. Germline loops: CDR1 DFQATT, CDR2 SNEGSKA (reference sequence). The V and J ends lost 3 bases and 2 bases, in that order; junction bases with no gene match: 5.

The chain employs TRBV19 and TRBJ1-1, with a weak D call TRBD1 (6 bases). CDR3 length equals 13 residues. CDR1 is LNHDA and CDR2 is SQIVND in the germline V gene (reference sequence). Between the trimmed V and J ends, which lost 4 bases and 1 base, there was a span of 7 bases. DNA for the CDR3: TGTGCCAGTAGTACGGGACAGAACACTGAAGCTTTCTTT. Its translation: CASSTGQNTEAFF.

The rearrangement uses TRBV14 and TRBJ1-1; possible D gene TRBD1, 5 bases. The germline gives CDR1 SGHDN, CDR2 FVKESK. Trimming shortened V by 4 bases and J by 5 bases, and 17 bases separated the two germline ends. This CDR3 has 15 amino acids. CDR3 nucleotides: TGTGCCAGCAGCCCAACGGGGGATGCAAGGACTGAAGCTTTCTTT. Protein product: CASSPTGDARTEAFF.

This chain connects TRBV6-5 to TRBJ1-6; 7 bases line up with TRBD1. Germline values: CDR1 MNHEY, CDR2 SVGAGI. V was pared by 6 bases and J by 8 bases, with 7 bases of the junction left unmatched. This CDR3 comprises 14 residues. CDR3 loop: CASSRTGGDSPLHF. The CDR3 region has the DNA TGTGCCAGCAGCAGGACAGGCGGCGATTCACCCCTCCACTTT.

The chain carries TRBV19 and TRBJ1-5, with D hard to call. The CDR3 extends over 15 amino acids. V was cut by 3 bases and J by 4 bases, with 13 bases left in between. CDR1 LNHDA and CDR2 SQIVND come from the germline V gene (reference sequence). The CDR3, as DNA: TGTGCCAGTAGTATTGGCGGGCAGGAGAATCAGCCCCAGCATTTT. This encodes CASSIGGQENQPQHF.

The chain links TRBV7-2 to TRBJ1-2, with D possibly being TRBD1 (5 bases). The length of the CDR3 is 15 residues. Germline CDR1 and CDR2: SGHTA and FQGNSA. Trimming stripped 5 bases from V and 5 bases from J, with 18 bases between. The CDR3 bases are TGTGCCAGCAGCCCGCCCACGAGGACATCGTATGGCTACACCTTC. It yields the protein CASSPPTRTSYGYTF.

For the CDR3, the DNA is TGCAGCGTACTTTCCGAAAAACTGTTTTTT. Protein sequence: CSVLSEKLFF. The gene calls are TRBV29-1 and TRBJ1-4; no reliable D call. Trimming shortened V by 6 bases and J by 8 bases, and 7 bases separated the two germline ends. This CDR3 spans 10 amino acids. CDR1 is SQVTM and CDR2 is ANQGSEA in the germline V gene.

V usage is TRBV9 and J usage is TRBJ2-2, with 9 bases that match TRBD2. CDR1 is SGDLS, CDR2 YYNGEE, per germline. This CDR3 contains 16 residues. Trimming at V came to 0 bases and at J to 6 bases, leaving 6 bases not matched to a gene. In DNA, the CDR3 is TGTGCCAGCAGCGTAGCGCCTAGCGGGGTATCCGGGGAGCTGTTTTTT. Protein: CASSVAPSGVSGELFF.

The table lists this clone with a few counts. The gene calls are TRBV7-3 and TRBJ2-4; TRBD1 matches at 7 bases. Per germline, CDR1 SGHTA and CDR2 FQGTGA. J was trimmed by 0 bases and V by 2 bases; bases with no gene match: 4. The CDR3 has 16 amino acids. The CDR3 is CASSLDRGLAKNIQYF. In DNA, the CDR3 is TGTGCCAGCAGCTTAGATAGGGGGCTAGCCAAAAACATTCAGTACTTC.

The chain recombines TRBV6-5 with TRBJ1-2, with TRBD1 as a possible D gene (5 bases). Looked up from germline, CDR1 is MNHEY and CDR2 is SVGAGI. The CDR3 has 15 residues. Between the trimmed V and J ends, which lost 6 bases and 7 bases, there was a span of 21 bases. CDR3 amino acids: CASSMQTASPAGYTF. The DNA of the CDR3 is TGTGCCAGCAGCATGCAGACAGCTTCGCCGGCTGGCTACACCTTC.

This chain joins TRBV11-1 and TRBJ2-1, with 8 bases identical to TRBD1. The V gene's germline CDR1 is SGHAT and CDR2 FQDESV (reference sequence). This CDR3 region has 13 residues. CDR3 nucleotide sequence: TGTGCGGGAGGACAGGGACCCTACAATGAGCAGTTCTTC. Its protein is CAGGQGPYNEQFF. The whole variable domain, remainder taken from reference TRBV11-1 and TRBJ2-1, is EAEVAQSPRYKITEKSQAVAFWCDPISGHATLYWYRQILGQGPELLVQFQDESVVDDSQLPKDRFSAERLKGVDSTLKIQPAELGDSAMYLCAGGQGPYNEQFFGPGTRLTVL.

The rearrangement links TRBV5-4 to TRBJ1-2, with D possibly matching TRBD1 (5 bases). CDR1 SGHNT and CDR2 YYREEE come from the germline V gene (reference sequence). V lost 0 bases to trimming and J lost 5 bases, with 11 bases between them. This CDR3 region has 14 residues. The CDR3, as DNA: TGTGCCAGCAGCTTGGGGGGCGCAGCATATGGCTACACCTTC. Its protein product is CASSLGGAAYGYTF. The full variable domain, with the rest looked up from reference TRBV5-4 and TRBJ1-2, is ETGVTQSPTHLIKTRGQQVTLRCSSQSGHNTVSWYQQALGQGPQFIFQYYREEENGRGNFPPRFSGLQFPNYSSELNVNALELDDSALYLCASSLGGAAYGYTFGSGTRLTVV.

The chain joins TRBV10-3 to TRBJ1-6; TRBD1 is a possible D gene (6 bases). CDR3 length: 15 amino acids. V was pared by 3 bases and J by 11 bases, with 17 bases between. Germline lookup yields CDR1 ENHRY and CDR2 SYGVKD. The CDR3 loop reads CAISDGQPVGTPLHF. CDR3 in DNA: TGTGCCATCAGTGACGGACAGCCTGTGGGGACACCCCTCCACTTT.

The V and J genes are TRBV7-2 and TRBJ2-7; TRBD2 agrees at 14 bases. CDR1 and CDR2 from the germline V gene are SGHTA and FQGNSA. V was clipped by 2 bases and J by 6 bases; unmatched bases: 12. CDR3 length equals 18 residues. CDR3 residues: CASSLFPPTGLAGVEQYF. CDR3 DNA sequence: TGTGCCAGCAGCTTATTTCCCCCCACGGGACTAGCGGGGGTCGAGCAGTACTTC.

The chain couples TRBV7-2 to TRBJ1-2; D may be TRBD1 (6 bases). Germline-derived CDR1 and CDR2 are SGHTA and FQGNSA. The CDR3 contains 12 residues. V lost 5 bases and J lost 7, with 11 bases in between. CDR3: CASSGQTLGYTF. CDR3 in DNA: TGTGCCAGCAGCGGACAGACCCTTGGCTACACCTTC.

V gene TRBV5-4 combines with J gene TRBJ2-7; a possible D gene is TRBD1 (6 bases). CDR1 and CDR2 from the germline V gene are SGHNT and YYREEE (reference sequence). The CDR3 has 12 amino acids. Trimming shortened V by 9 bases and J by 3 bases, and 13 bases separated the two germline ends. CDR3 nucleotides: TGTGCCACCCGGGACAACTTCTACGAGCAGTACTTC. The encoded protein is CATRDNFYEQYF.

In this sample, this clone turned up once. The CDR3 DNA sequence: TGCGCCAGCAGCTTGGCCGTCGGGATGCAGTTCTTC. This encodes CASSLAVGMQFF. The chain recombines TRBV5-1 with TRBJ2-1, with D possibly matching TRBD2 (5 bases). Trimming took 0 bases from V and 12 from J, leaving 10 bases between them. This CDR3 region has 12 residues. CDR1 and CDR2 (germline): SGHRS, YFSETQ.

The chain recombines TRBV11-3 with TRBJ1-1; possibly TRBD1 for D (5 bases). Between the trimmed V and J ends, which lost 3 bases and 11 bases, there was a span of 16 bases. The germline V gene has CDR1 SGHNT and CDR2 YENEEA. There are 13 residues in the CDR3. The CDR3 region has the DNA TGTGCCAGCAGCTTCCAACCCCCAGGGATGGCTTTCTTT. Protein sequence: CASSFQPPGMAFF.

The chain employs TRBV2 and TRBJ1-1; D remains unclear. The length of the CDR3 is 12 residues. The V and J ends lost 5 bases and 3 bases respectively, with 7 bases between them. Germline V lookup: CDR1 SNHLY, CDR2 FYNNEI. CDR3: CASSFQYTEAFF. The CDR3 DNA is TGTGCCAGCAGTTTCCAGTACACTGAAGCTTTCTTT.

The sample holds a few counts of this clone. The V call is TRBV30, the J call TRBJ1-2; D possibly corresponds to TRBD1 (5 bases). Germline CDR1 is GTSNPN and CDR2 is SVGIG (reference sequence). CDR3 size: 13 residues. Trimming removed 3 bases at V and 1 base at J, with 9 bases between. The CDR3, as DNA: TGTGCCTGGAGCGCCCAGGGTAACTATGGCTACACCTTC. It translates to CAWSAQGNYGYTF.